This TCR beta chain was sequenced for a study of OX40 agonist ivuxolimab in advanced cancers. In terms of the full investigation: The costimulatory receptor OX40 (CD134) was targeted by ivuxolimab, a fully human IgG2 agonistic monoclonal antibody. Intravenous ivuxolimab was administered to patients every 2 weeks at six dose levels: 0.01, 0.1, 0.3, 1.5, 3 and 10 mg/kg. Of the 50 to 55 patients in dose escalation, about 19 had hepatocellular carcinoma, about 15 had melanoma, 9 had renal cell carcinoma and 9 had head and neck cancer. In the dose-escalation cohort, 65% to 85% of patients were male, and the mean age was around 60 years with a range of roughly 20 to 79. Prior anti-PD-1, anti-PD-L1 or anti-CTLA-4 therapy was permitted, and checkpoint inhibitors had been received by about 36% of dose-escalation patients. Three dose-escalation patients achieved partial responses, one with hepatocellular carcinoma and two with cutaneous melanoma. Peripheral TCRbeta sequencing aimed to test whether ivuxolimab altered TCR sequence diversity and caused clonal T-cell expansion. The paper covers the monotherapy dose-escalation part of the phase I ivuxolimab trial, which included N of about 50 patients.

Genomic DNA was isolated from the sorted cells so that the TCRbeta CDR3 region could be sequenced. The immunoSEQ Assay was used for sequencing of TCRbeta CDR3 regions. The source is immuneACCESS, and TCRdb retained only in-frame sequences with V and J called. Part of the clones is not carried over; for the studies checked, unresolved V genes explain less than half of this, and the remainder is unexplained. This sample holds 80,000 to 100,000 clones; approximately 90% were observed only once. The ten largest account for less than 0.35% of the sample. Patients with autoimmune disease history or receiving systemic immunosuppression were excluded from the trial. Peripheral blood for TCR sequencing was collected from all dose cohorts at baseline, on cycle 4 day 1, and on cycle 7 day 1. The samples were drawn from a first-in-human, open-label, multicenter phase I dose-escalation trial of ivuxolimab. Adults with locally advanced or metastatic head and neck squamous cell, hepatocellular, melanoma or renal cell carcinoma were enrolled in the trial. Before TCR sequencing, CD4+ T cells and CD8+ T cells were sorted from peripheral blood as separate populations.

Results and caveats for the whole study, not just this receptor: Which antigens the clonally expanded peripheral T cells were specific for was not determined. In partial responders in the 0.1-3.0 mg/kg groups, normalized peripheral clonal expansion was found to be among the lowest, especially among CD8+ T cells. On average, CD8+ T cells showed more expanded clones than CD4+ T cells after ivuxolimab. Low levels of normalized T-cell clonal expansion were also seen in some patients who did not respond. At doses of 0.1 to 3.0 mg/kg, clonal expansion of both CD4+ and CD8+ blood T cells was observed from baseline to week 6.

The germline V gene (reference sequence) provides CDR1 SEHNR and CDR2 FQNEAQ. The CDR3 starts with the cysteine, ends with the phenylalanine, and has 13 residues. The DNA shown is the 39-base CDR3, in frame from base 1. Deletion took 5 bases off V and 1 base off J, with a span of 5 bases between the germline ends. Concerning this clone itself: Its antigen specificity is not known. No base qualities exist here, and no much larger clone lies one base off it.

The receptor's source is an adult with an advanced solid tumor such as melanoma, head and neck, liver or kidney cancer. Source: CD4+ or CD8+ T cells sorted from blood, taken in a trial of the OX40 agonist ivuxolimab. Recombination joined TRBV7-9 with TRBJ1-4, and TRBD1 may be the D gene, going by 5 matching bases. The sequenced DNA is TGTGCCAGCAGCAGGGGAACTAATGAAAAACTGTTTTTT. This translates into CASSRGTNEKLFF.